The sequence of this T cell receptor beta chain was determined in a study of T-cell reconstitution after alpha-beta-depleted transplantation in children. For TCRbeta, the library was prepared with unique molecular identifiers. In TCRdb, the PCR reads were re-called with MiXCR into one record per CDR3 protein. The sample lists about 500,000 distinct CDR3 sequences, around a third occurring once. This specimen consisted of PBMCs from the stem cell graft donor, obtained from the stem cell graft. The origin of this receptor is a human donor who donated a stem cell graft to a child with aplastic anemia.

The chain's CDR3 is CASSYPSGWRVYEQYF. For the CDR3, the DNA is TGTGCCAGCAGTTATCCTTCGGGTTGGCGGGTCTACGAGCAGTACTTC. This chain joins TRBV6-2 or TRBV6-3 and TRBJ2-7; weak D call: TRBD2 (5 bases). This CDR3 is built from 16 residues. Trimming removed 3 bases from V and 3 bases from J, with 18 bases in between. Germline V gives CDR1 MNHEY, CDR2 SVGEGT.